This T cell receptor beta chain was documented in a study of blood T cell repertoires in COVID-19. Study in general: From T cells, B-cell-depleted T cells, or PBMCs came the material, which was cDNA or gDNA.

Residents of 24 US areas, aged about 18 to 95 years, made up the participants. Participants reported their clinical history, and cohort assignment relied on those reports. Between the trimmed V and J ends, which lost 2 bases and 7 bases, there was a span of 6 bases. The CDR3 is 12 amino acids. This clone was detected a few times. Authors' analysis steps: By means of reference gene primer amplification, nucleated cell counts were estimated. The assay was immunoSEQ multiplex PCR, and TCRdb's table has in-frame clones only and misses some. V and J calls and clone size are those listed in that table; D and trimming were worked out from the DNA. The data show some 210,000 clones, 81% seen once.

The genes are TRBV12-3 or TRBV12-4 and TRBJ1-5, with D uncertain. The receptor was isolated from a woman aged 45-65 years with acute COVID-19. Sequencing input: PBMCs or T cells enriched from blood (not recorded which). CDR3 amino acids: CASSLYGQPQHF. DNA for the CDR3: TGTGCCAGCAGTTTATATGGCCAGCCCCAGCATTTT.